The rows below give T cell receptor beta chains drawn from one sample of a study of cytomegalovirus exposure and HLA in healthy donors. Sequencing was performed with immunoSEQ multiplex PCR; in TCRdb, only in-frame clones are kept and a portion is missing. The sample consists of about 160,000 clones, 65% to 85% of them appearing once. Sequencing was done on a sample of PBMCs. Receptor source: a woman in her late teens or twenties in good health and CMV-seronegative. Both conserved end residues are part of each CDR3. The order of the fields is J gene, clone size, D gene, V gene, CDR3 protein, CDR3 DNA. The D gene is left open where the match is weak. Clone size is stated in some rows and not others, as once, few, many or a class when expanded.

TRBJ1-1,-,-,TRBV6-4,CASSVTENTEAFF,TGTGCCAGCAGTGTTACAGAGAACACTGAAGCTTTCTTT
TRBJ1-2,-,TRBD1,TRBV28,CASRYLTGDYGYTF,TGTGCCAGCAGATATTTAACAGGGGACTATGGCTACACCTTC
TRBJ2-7,-,TRBD1,TRBV9,CASSVKGQGSEQYF,TGTGCCAGCAGCGTGAAGGGACAGGGGAGCGAGCAGTACTTC
TRBJ2-2,-,-,TRBV10-1,CASSETYTGELFF,TGCGCCAGCAGTGAGACTTACACCGGGGAGCTGTTTTTT
TRBJ2-3,-,-,TRBV5-8,CASSPGGGSTDTQYF,TGTGCCAGCAGCCCTGGCGGAGGTAGCACAGATACGCAGTATTTT
TRBJ1-1,-,TRBD1,TRBV28,CASRGGQGNTEAFF,TGTGCCAGCAGGGGGGGACAGGGGAACACTGAAGCTTTCTTT
TRBJ1-4,-,-,TRBV19,CASSITGRNEKLFF,TGTGCCAGTAGTATTACGGGGAGGAATGAAAAACTGTTTTTT
TRBJ2-7,-,TRBD2,TRBV28,CASSRLAPGEQYF,TGTGCCAGCAGTCGACTAGCTCCGGGAGAGCAGTACTTC
TRBJ2-3,-,-,TRBV7-6,CASSLGGGADTQYF,TGTGCCAGCAGCCTCGGAGGGGGGGCAGATACGCAGTATTTT
TRBJ1-3,-,-,TRBV18,CASSPLQGFGNTIYF,TGTGCCAGCTCACCCCTTCAGGGATTTGGCAACACCATATATTTT
TRBJ2-7,-,-,TRBV9,CASSADSRGEQYF,TGTGCCAGCAGCGCAGATAGCCGTGGCGAGCAGTACTTC
TRBJ2-7,few,-,TRBV7-9,CASSLERGSEQYF,TGTGCCAGCAGCTTAGAACGGGGGAGCGAGCAGTACTTC
TRBJ2-7,-,TRBD1,TRBV4-1,CASSQIAAGQGSYEQYF,TGCGCCAGCAGCCAAATAGCAGCGGGACAGGGCTCCTACGAGCAGTACTTC
TRBJ2-1,-,TRBD2,TRBV7-7,CASSLLREAEQFF,TGTGCTAGCAGCTTACTCCGGGAGGCTGAGCAGTTCTTC
TRBJ1-1,-,-,TRBV28,CASRGPHGFSEAFF,TGTGCCAGCCGAGGGCCTCACGGATTCAGTGAAGCCTTCTTT
TRBJ1-3,-,TRBD1,TRBV28,CASSPQGALRNTIYF,TGTGCCAGCAGTCCTCAGGGGGCCCTAAGAAACACCATATATTTT
TRBJ1-1,-,TRBD1,TRBV28,CASSFRTGTFEAFF,TGTGCCAGCAGTTTTCGGACAGGGACATTTGAAGCTTTCTTT
TRBJ2-5,-,-,TRBV7-8,CASSLRNWKETQYF,TGTGCCAGCAGCTTGCGGAATTGGAAAGAGACCCAGTACTTC
TRBJ1-1,-,-,TRBV28,CASSVLDRLNTEAFF,TGTGCCAGCAGTGTACTGGACAGATTGAACACTGAAGCTTTCTTT
TRBJ2-7,few,TRBD1,TRBV5-5,CASSGRDRKPEQYF,TGTGCCAGCAGCGGCCGGGACAGGAAGCCCGAGCAGTACTTC
TRBJ1-1,-,-,TRBV14,CASSQDYMGTSKAFF,TGTGCCAGCAGCCAAGATTATATGGGGACATCTAAAGCTTTCTTT
TRBJ2-1,-,TRBD1,TRBV5-6,CASRSTGGRGSYNEQFF,TGTGCCAGCAGGTCAACAGGGGGCCGAGGGTCCTACAATGAGCAGTTCTTC
TRBJ2-7,-,-,TRBV19,CASRGARGSYEQYF,TGTGCCAGTAGAGGGGCCCGGGGGTCCTACGAGCAGTACTTC
TRBJ1-2,-,TRBD1,TRBV5-6,CASSQGDRVYGYTF,TGTGCCAGCAGCCAAGGGGACAGGGTCTATGGCTACACCTTC
TRBJ2-6,once,-,TRBV7-9,CASSLEGSGANVLTF,TGTGCCAGCAGCTTAGAGGGGTCTGGGGCCAACGTCCTGACTTTC
TRBJ1-1,-,-,TRBV19,CASSIRGLGAFF,TGTGCCAGTAGTATTCGGGGTCTTGGAGCTTTCTTT
TRBJ2-3,-,TRBD2,TRBV2,CASSDSGGPSTDTQYF,TGTGCCAGCAGTGATAGCGGGGGGCCTAGCACAGATACGCAGTATTTT
TRBJ2-3,-,-,TRBV4-2,CASSPLDGGTDTQYF,TGTGCCAGCAGCCCCCTTGACGGGGGCACAGATACGCAGTATTTT
TRBJ2-5,-,-,TRBV14,CASSQNAGTTQETQYF,TGTGCCAGCAGTCAAAATGCGGGAACCACACAAGAGACCCAGTACTTC
TRBJ1-5,-,-,TRBV4-3,CASSQVFTRDQPQHF,TGCGCCAGCAGCCAAGTATTTACGAGAGATCAGCCCCAGCATTTT
TRBJ1-3,-,-,TRBV10-3,CAIRAEAGNTIYF,TGTGCCATCAGAGCTGAGGCTGGAAACACCATATATTTT
TRBJ1-1,-,-,TRBV28,CASSSGGVNTEAFF,TGTGCCAGCAGTTCGGGGGGGGTTAACACTGAAGCTTTCTTT
TRBJ1-6,-,-,TRBV5-8,CASSLLNSPLHF,TGTGCCAGCAGCTTGCTTAATTCACCCCTCCACTTT
TRBJ2-7,once,-,TRBV7-9,CASSFRGAHEQYF,TGTGCCAGCAGCTTCAGGGGTGCCCACGAGCAGTACTTC
TRBJ1-5,few,-,TRBV2,CASSATEGWNQPQHF,TGTGCCAGCAGCGCGACAGAAGGGTGGAATCAGCCCCAGCATTTT
TRBJ2-1,-,-,TRBV27,CASSLYGGSSSYNEQFF,TGTGCCAGCAGTTTATACGGCGGCTCGAGCTCCTACAATGAGCAGTTCTTC
TRBJ2-3,-,TRBD1,TRBV5-1,CASSPQGVTDTQYF,TGCGCCAGCAGCCCACAGGGGGTAACAGATACGCAGTATTTT
TRBJ2-1,-,TRBD2,TRBV10-1,CASSESVREGRNEQFF,TGCGCCAGCAGTGAGTCGGTGCGGGAGGGCCGTAATGAGCAGTTCTTC
TRBJ2-1,-,-,TRBV21-1,CASSKVSTSPNEQFF,TGTGCCAGCAGCAAAGTCTCAACTAGTCCCAATGAGCAGTTCTTC
TRBJ2-1,few,-,TRBV10-1,CASSDSGSGSGEQFF,TGCGCCAGCAGTGATTCCGGGAGTGGGAGTGGTGAGCAGTTCTTC
TRBJ2-7,-,TRBD1,TRBV6-1,CASSEAGDRGSYEQYF,TGTGCCAGCAGTGAGGCTGGGGACAGGGGCTCCTACGAGCAGTACTTC
TRBJ1-2,-,-,TRBV5-4,CASRPGVWRGYGYTF,TGTGCCAGCAGACCGGGCGTATGGAGGGGCTATGGCTACACCTTC
TRBJ2-5,-,-,TRBV5-1,CASSLGLSETQYF,TGCGCCAGCAGCTTGGGACTGAGTGAGACCCAGTACTTC
TRBJ1-1,-,-,TRBV11-2,CASSEGVNTEAFF,TGTGCCAGCAGCGAAGGGGTGAACACTGAAGCTTTCTTT
TRBJ2-7,-,-,TRBV15,CATSRDLGSSYEQYF,TGTGCCACCAGCAGAGATTTGGGCTCCTCCTACGAGCAGTACTTC
TRBJ2-6,-,-,TRBV15,CATSRVFSGKNTGEKSGANVLTF,TGTGCCACCAGCAGAGTTTTTTCTGGCAAGAATACAGGAGAGAAATCTGGGGCCAACGTCCTGACTTTC
TRBJ1-2,-,-,TRBV7-2,CASSLDFYAAADF,TGTGCCAGCAGCTTAGATTTCTACGCGGCGGCAGACTTC
TRBJ2-4,-,TRBD2,TRBV19,CASSSFGRAGGEDIQYF,TGTGCCAGTAGTTCCTTTGGTCGAGCGGGAGGGGAGGACATTCAGTACTTC
TRBJ2-7,-,-,TRBV9,CASSPPSHEQYF,TGTGCCAGCAGCCCTCCCTCCCACGAGCAGTACTTC
TRBJ1-4,-,-,TRBV30,CAWSFGDSNEKLFF,TGTGCCTGGAGTTTCGGAGACAGTAATGAAAAACTGTTTTTT
TRBJ2-2,-,TRBD1,TRBV10-3,CAISYTGTGDTGELFF,TGTGCCATCAGTTACACCGGGACAGGGGACACCGGGGAGCTGTTTTTT
TRBJ1-3,-,-,TRBV4-1,CASSQEPRDNSGNGIYF,TGCGCCAGCAGCCAAGAACCCCGGGACAACTCTGGAAATGGCATATATTTT
TRBJ2-5,-,-,TRBV5-4,CASSLVGGETQYF,TGTGCCAGCAGCCTAGTGGGGGGAGAGACCCAGTACTTC
TRBJ2-7,few,-,TRBV7-2,CASSLGRAGKYEQYF,TGTGCCAGCAGCTTAGGGCGGGCGGGAAAATACGAGCAGTACTTC